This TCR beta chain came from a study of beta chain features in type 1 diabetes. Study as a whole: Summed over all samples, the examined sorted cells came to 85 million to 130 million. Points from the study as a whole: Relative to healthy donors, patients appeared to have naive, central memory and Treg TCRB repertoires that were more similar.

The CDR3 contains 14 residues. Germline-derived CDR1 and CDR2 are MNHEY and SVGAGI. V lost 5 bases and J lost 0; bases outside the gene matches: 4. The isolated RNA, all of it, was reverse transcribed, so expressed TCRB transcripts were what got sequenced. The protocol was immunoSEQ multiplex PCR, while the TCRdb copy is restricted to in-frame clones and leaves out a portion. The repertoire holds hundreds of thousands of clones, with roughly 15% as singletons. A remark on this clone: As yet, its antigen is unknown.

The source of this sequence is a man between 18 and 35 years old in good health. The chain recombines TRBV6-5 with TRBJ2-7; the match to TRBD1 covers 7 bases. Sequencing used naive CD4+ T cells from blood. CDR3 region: CASSRGQNSYEQYF. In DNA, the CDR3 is TGTGCCAGCAGTCGGGGACAGAACTCCTACGAGCAGTACTTC.